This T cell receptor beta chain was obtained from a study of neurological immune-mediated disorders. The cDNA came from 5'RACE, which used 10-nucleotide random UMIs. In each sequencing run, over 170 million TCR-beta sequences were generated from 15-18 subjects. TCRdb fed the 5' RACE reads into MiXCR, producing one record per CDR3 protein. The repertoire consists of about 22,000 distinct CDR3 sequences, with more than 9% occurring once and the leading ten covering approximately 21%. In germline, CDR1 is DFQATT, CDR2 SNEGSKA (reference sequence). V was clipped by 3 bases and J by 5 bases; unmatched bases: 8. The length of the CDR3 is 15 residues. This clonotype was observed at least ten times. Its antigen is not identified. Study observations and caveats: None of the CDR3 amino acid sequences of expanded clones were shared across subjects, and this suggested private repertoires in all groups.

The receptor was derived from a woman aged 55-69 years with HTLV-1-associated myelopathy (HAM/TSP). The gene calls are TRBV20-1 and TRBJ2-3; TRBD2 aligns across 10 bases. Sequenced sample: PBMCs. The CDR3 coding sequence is TGCAGTGCTAGTAGTCTAGCGGGGGTGAGAGATACGCAGTATTTT. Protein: CSASSLAGVRDTQYF.